Detailed here is one T cell receptor beta chain. No antigen is known for it. This entry is derived from a study of human T cells and chemical hapten exposure. Overall study: The study enrolled mostly female patients with alopecia areata, totalis or universalis. Overall study results and limits: Significantly more large CDR3 similarity clusters arose among expanded TCRs than among controls. No alteration of TCRs above 1 in 1000 frequency was seen with DPC sensitization.

MiXCR, run by TCRdb on the RACE reads, gives a single entry per CDR3 protein. The sample records around 110,000 distinct CDR3 sequences, roughly an eighth being singletons. The time point: patch test 1, 2 weeks after DPC sensitization. Stated treatment: therapeutic diphenylcyclopropenone sensitization with weekly scalp DPC. Total RNA was extracted from unfractionated whole blood. This CDR3 has 15 residues. Germline CDR1 MNHEY, CDR2 SMNVEV (reference sequence). Trimming cost V 10 bases and J 4 bases; bases outside gene matches: 11. The sequencing here drew on whole blood, taken in connection with sensitization to the hapten diphenylcyclopropenone (DPC). The chain combines TRBV27 with TRBJ2-3; 10 nucleotides match TRBD2. The receptor was isolated from a woman in her forties or fifties with alopecia areata. Some clones in this sample may be carry-over from other donors' samples. Here the CDR3 reads CATWTLAGKADTQYF. CDR3 nucleotides: TGTGCCACTTGGACACTAGCGGGGAAGGCAGATACGCAGTATTTT.